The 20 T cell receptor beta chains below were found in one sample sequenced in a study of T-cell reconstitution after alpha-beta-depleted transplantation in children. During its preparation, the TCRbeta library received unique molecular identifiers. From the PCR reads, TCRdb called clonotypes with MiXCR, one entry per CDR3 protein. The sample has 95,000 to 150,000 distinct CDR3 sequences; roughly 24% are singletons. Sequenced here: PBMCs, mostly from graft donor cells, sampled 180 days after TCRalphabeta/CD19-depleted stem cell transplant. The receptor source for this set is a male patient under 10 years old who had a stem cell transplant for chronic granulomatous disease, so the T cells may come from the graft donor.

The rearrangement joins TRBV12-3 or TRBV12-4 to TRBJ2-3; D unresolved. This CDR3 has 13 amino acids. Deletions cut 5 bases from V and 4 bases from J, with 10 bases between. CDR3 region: CASSPRHSDTQYF. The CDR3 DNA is TGTGCCAGCAGTCCCCGACACTCAGATACGCAGTATTTT.

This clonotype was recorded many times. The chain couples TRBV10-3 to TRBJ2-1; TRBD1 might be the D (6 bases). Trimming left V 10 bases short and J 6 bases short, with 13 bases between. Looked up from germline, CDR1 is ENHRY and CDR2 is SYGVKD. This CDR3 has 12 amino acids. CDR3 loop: CATTGLGNEQFF. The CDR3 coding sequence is TGTGCCACAACAGGGCTGGGCAATGAGCAGTTCTTC.

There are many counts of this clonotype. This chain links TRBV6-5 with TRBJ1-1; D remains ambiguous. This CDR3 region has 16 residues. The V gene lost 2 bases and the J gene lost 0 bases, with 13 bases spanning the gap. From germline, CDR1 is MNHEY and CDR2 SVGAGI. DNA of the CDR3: TGTGCCAGCAGTTACAAGTGGGTCGGCATGAACACTGAAGCTTTCTTT. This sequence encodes CASSYKWVGMNTEAFF.

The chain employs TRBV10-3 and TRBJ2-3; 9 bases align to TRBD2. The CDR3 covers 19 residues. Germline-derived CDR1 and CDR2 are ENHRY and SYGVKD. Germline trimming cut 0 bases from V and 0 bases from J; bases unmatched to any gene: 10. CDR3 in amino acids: CAISESGLAGTKSTDTQYF. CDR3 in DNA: TGTGCCATCAGTGAGTCCGGGCTAGCGGGGACGAAAAGCACAGATACGCAGTATTTT.

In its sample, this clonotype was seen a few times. Here the CDR3 reads CASSPTSGRLSVGFF. Written as DNA, the CDR3 is TGTGCCAGCAGTCCCACTAGCGGGAGGTTGTCGGTTGGGTTCTTC. The rearrangement uses TRBV12-3 or TRBV12-4 and TRBJ2-1, with 12 bases identical to TRBD2. The CDR3 is 15 residues long. Trimming at V came to 5 bases and at J to 15 bases, leaving 14 bases not matched to a gene.

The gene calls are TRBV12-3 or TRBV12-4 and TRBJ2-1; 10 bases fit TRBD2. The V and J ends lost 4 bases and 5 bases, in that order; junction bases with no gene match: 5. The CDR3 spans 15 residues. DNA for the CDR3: TGTGCCAGCAGTTACTCTAGCGGGAGACACAATGAGCAGTTCTTC. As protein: CASSYSSGRHNEQFF.

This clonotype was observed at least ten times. The CDR3 reads CASSLVEQKQETQYF. The CDR3 DNA follows: TGCGCCAGCAGCTTGGTGGAACAGAAACAGGAGACCCAGTACTTC. This chain uses TRBV5-1 with TRBJ2-5; D gene ambiguous. Germline CDR1 and CDR2: SGHRS and YFSETQ. The CDR3 length is 15 residues. The V end was cut by 0 bases, the J end by 5 bases, with 14 bases between.

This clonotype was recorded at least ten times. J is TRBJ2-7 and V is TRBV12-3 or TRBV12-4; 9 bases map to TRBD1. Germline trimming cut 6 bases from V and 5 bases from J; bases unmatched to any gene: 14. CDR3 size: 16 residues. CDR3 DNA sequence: TGTGCCAGCAGGATACAGGGGGCTGAGGATGGAAACGAGCAGTACTTC. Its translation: CASRIQGAEDGNEQYF.

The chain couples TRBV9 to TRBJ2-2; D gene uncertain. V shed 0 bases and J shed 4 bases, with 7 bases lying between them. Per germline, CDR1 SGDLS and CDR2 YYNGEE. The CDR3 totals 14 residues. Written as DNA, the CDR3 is TGTGCCAGCAGCGTAGCGACGGGCACCGGGGAGCTGTTTTTT. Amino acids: CASSVATGTGELFF.

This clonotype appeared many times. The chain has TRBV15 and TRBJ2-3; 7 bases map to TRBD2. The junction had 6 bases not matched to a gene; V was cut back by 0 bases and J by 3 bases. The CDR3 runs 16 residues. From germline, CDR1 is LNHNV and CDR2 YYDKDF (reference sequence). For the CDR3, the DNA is TGTGCCACCAGCAGAGATACCGGACTAGGTACAGATACGCAGTATTTT. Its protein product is CATSRDTGLGTDTQYF.

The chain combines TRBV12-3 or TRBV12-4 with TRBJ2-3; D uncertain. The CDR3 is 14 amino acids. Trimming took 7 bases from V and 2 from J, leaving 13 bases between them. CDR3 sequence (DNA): TGTGCCAGCAACTTGAGGCGGCCCACAGATACGCAGTATTTT. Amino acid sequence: CASNLRRPTDTQYF.

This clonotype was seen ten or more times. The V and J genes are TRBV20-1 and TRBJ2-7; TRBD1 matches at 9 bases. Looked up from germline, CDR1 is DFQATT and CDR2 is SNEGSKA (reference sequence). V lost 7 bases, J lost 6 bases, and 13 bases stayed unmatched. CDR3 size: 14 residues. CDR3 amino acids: CSVPGLGQGTEQYF. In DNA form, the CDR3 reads TGCAGTGTACCCGGGTTGGGACAGGGCACCGAGCAGTACTTC.

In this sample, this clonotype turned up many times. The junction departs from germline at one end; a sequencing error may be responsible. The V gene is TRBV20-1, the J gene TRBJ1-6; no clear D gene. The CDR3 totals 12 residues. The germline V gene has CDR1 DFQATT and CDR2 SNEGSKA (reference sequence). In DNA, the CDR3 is TGCAGTGCTAGTCTCCGTTATTCATCCCTCCACTTT. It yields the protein CSASLRYSSLHF.

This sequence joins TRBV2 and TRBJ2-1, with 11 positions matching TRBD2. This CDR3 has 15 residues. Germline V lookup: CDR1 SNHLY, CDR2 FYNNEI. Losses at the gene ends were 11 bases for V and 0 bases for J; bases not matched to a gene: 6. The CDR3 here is CAGDSGRVSYNEQFF. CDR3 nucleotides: TGTGCCGGAGATAGCGGGAGGGTCTCCTACAATGAGCAGTTCTTC. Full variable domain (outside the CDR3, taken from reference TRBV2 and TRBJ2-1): EPEVTQTPSHQVTQMGQEVILRCVPISNHLYFYWYRQILGQKVEFLVSFYNNEISEKSEIFDDQFSVERPDGSNFTLKIRSTKLEDSAMYFCAGDSGRVSYNEQFFGPGTRLTVL.

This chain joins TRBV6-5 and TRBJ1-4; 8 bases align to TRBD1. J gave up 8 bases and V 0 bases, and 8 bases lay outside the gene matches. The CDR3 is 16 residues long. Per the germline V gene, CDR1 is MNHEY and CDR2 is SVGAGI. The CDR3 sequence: CASSYSRTGRSEKLFF. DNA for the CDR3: TGTGCCAGCAGTTACTCACGGACAGGGCGCTCCGAAAAACTGTTTTTT.

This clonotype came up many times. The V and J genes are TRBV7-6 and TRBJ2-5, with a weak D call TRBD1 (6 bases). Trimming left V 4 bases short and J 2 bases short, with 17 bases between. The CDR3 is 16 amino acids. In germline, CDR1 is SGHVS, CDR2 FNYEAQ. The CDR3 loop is CASSSPPGHIQETQYF. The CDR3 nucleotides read TGTGCCAGCAGCTCTCCCCCGGGACACATACAAGAGACCCAGTACTTC.

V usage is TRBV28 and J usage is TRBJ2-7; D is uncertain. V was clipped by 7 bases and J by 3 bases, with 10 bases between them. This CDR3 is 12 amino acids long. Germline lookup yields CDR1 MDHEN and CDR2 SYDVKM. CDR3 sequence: CASTTAHYEQYF. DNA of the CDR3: TGTGCCAGCACCACAGCCCACTACGAGCAGTACTTC.

The CDR3 loop reads CASSESRAPGEQYF. DNA for the CDR3: TGTGCCAGCAGCGAATCCCGGGCGCCCGGCGAGCAGTACTTC. V usage is TRBV5-6 and J usage is TRBJ2-7; no clear D. V lost 4 bases, J lost 6 bases, and 17 bases lay in between. CDR1 and CDR2 from the germline V gene are SGHDT and YYEEEE. The CDR3 runs to 14 residues. The full variable domain, its missing parts supplied by reference TRBV5-6 and TRBJ2-7, is DAGVTQSPTHLIKTRGQQVTLRCSPKSGHDTVSWYQQALGQGPQFIFQYYEEEERQRGNFPDRFSGHQFPNYSSELNVNALLLGDSALYLCASSESRAPGEQYFGPGTRLTVT.

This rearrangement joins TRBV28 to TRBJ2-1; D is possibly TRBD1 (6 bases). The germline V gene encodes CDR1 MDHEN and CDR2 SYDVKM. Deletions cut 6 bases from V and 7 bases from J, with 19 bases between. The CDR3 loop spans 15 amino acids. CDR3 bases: TGTGCCAGCAGCCGCCCAGCAGGGGCGGTTAATGAGCAGTTCTTC. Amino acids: CASSRPAGAVNEQFF.

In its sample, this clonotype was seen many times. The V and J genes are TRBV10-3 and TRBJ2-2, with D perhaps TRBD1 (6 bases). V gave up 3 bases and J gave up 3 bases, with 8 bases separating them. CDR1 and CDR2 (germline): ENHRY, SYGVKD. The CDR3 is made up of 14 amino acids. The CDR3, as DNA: TGTGCCATCAGTGACGCAGGGGACACCGGGGAGCTGTTTTTT. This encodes CAISDAGDTGELFF.